The rows below give T cell receptor beta chains drawn from one sample of a study of T cell responses to AZD1222 COVID-19 vaccine. Assay used: immunoSEQ multiplex PCR; TCRdb lists only in-frame clones, some missing. The sample has fewer than 110,000 clones; under 95% are singletons. Material: peripheral blood, obtained on day 0 of AZD1222 vaccination. The receptor source for this set is an adult in good health. Each CDR3 is given with its conserved first and last residue. Each record gives: clone size, J gene, D gene, V gene, CDR3 DNA, CDR3 protein. The D gene is left open where the match is weak. Rows may omit the clone size; those that give it use once, few, many or a size class.

>.|TRBJ2-2|.|TRBV19
TGTGCCAGTAGTATGGGGACCGGGGAGCTGTTTTTT
CASSMGTGELFF
>.|TRBJ1-3|.|TRBV11-3
TGTGCCAGCAGCCACCAGATGGGAAACACCATATATTTT
CASSHQMGNTIYF
>.|TRBJ2-7|TRBD1|TRBV4-3
TGCGCCAGCAGCCGCGACACGACCGGGACAGGGGGCTACGAGCAGTACTTC
CASSRDTTGTGGYEQYF
>.|TRBJ1-2|TRBD1|TRBV4-3
TGCGCCAGCAGCCCGACAGGGGTAGCGAACTATGGCTACACCTTC
CASSPTGVANYGYTF
>few|TRBJ1-2|TRBD1|TRBV15
TGTGCCACCAGCAGAGCGAGGGGGGCAGGGGGCACTCGGGGTGGCTACACCTTC
CATSRARGAGGTRGGYTF
>.|TRBJ1-3|.|TRBV15
TGTGCCACCAGGGAGGGATGGGGGGATGGAAACACCATATATTTT
CATREGWGDGNTIYF
>.|TRBJ1-5|TRBD1|TRBV16
TGTGCCAGCAGCCGGGACAGAAACCATCAGCCCCAGCATTTT
CASSRDRNHQPQHF
>.|TRBJ2-7|.|TRBV7-3
TGTGCCAGCAGCCTACAGGGAGGTTACGAGCAGTACTTC
CASSLQGGYEQYF
>.|TRBJ1-2|TRBD1|TRBV7-2
TGTGCCAGCAGCTTCAAACCCGGCGGTGGACAGGGTGTTAACTATGGCTACACCTTC
CASSFKPGGGQGVNYGYTF
>.|TRBJ2-7|.|TRBV7-9
TGTGCCAGCAGCTACCTGGCCCCGGACGAGCAGTACTTC
CASSYLAPDEQYF
>.|TRBJ2-5|TRBD2|TRBV6-2/TRBV6-3
TGTGCCAGCAGTTACTCGACTAGCGGGGGGGACGAGGAGACCCAGTACTTC
CASSYSTSGGDEETQYF
>.|TRBJ1-3|TRBD1|TRBV11-2
TGTGCCAGCAGCGCGGCGGGACAGGAGCCCTCTGGAAACACCATATATTTT
CASSAAGQEPSGNTIYF
>once|TRBJ1-1|.|TRBV29-1
TGCAGCGTTGAGATGGCAGTTACTGAAGCTTTCTTT
CSVEMAVTEAFF
>.|TRBJ2-7|.|TRBV11-2
TGTGCCAGCAGCTTAGATCTAGGATCCCCTCTGGCAGGGCAGTACTTC
CASSLDLGSPLAGQYF
>once|TRBJ2-4|TRBD2|TRBV2
TGTGCCAGCAGAAGGGAACTAGCGGGGGTTAGGGAGTTAAACATTCAGTACTTC
CASRRELAGVRELNIQYF
>.|TRBJ1-2|.|TRBV4-3
TGCGCCAGCAGCCAAGATCTCCCAGGGTATGGGAATGGCTACACCTTC
CASSQDLPGYGNGYTF
>.|TRBJ2-3|TRBD2|TRBV6-2/TRBV6-3
TGTGCCAGCAGCGCAGGACTAGCCCCACCCCGGGATACGCAGTATTTT
CASSAGLAPPRDTQYF